The T cell receptor beta chain described here comes from a study of cytomegalovirus exposure and HLA in healthy donors. Findings and caveats of the study: Researchers reported that three CMV-associated chains were confirmed in vitro as CMV antigen-specific. The study put around 180 TCR beta chains on its list as cytomegalovirus-associated.

V lost 4 bases and J 2 bases, leaving 8 bases between the germline ends. The CDR3 has 12 amino acids. CDR1 GTSNPN and CDR2 SVGIG come from the germline V gene (reference sequence). Assay: immunoSEQ multiplex PCR; the TCRdb copy retains only in-frame clones and omits some. The sample holds 200,000 or so clones, 80% to 90% seen once. For this clone: Its specificity is unknown.

The donors belonged to the roughly 120-subject validation cohort, separate from the roughly 700-subject first cohort. This TCR derives from a young woman in good health and CMV-seropositive. This chain links TRBV30 with TRBJ1-1; unclear D gene. Sequences were obtained from PBMCs. DNA for the CDR3: TGTGCCTGGAAACTGACAAACACTGAAGCTTTCTTT. Translated, it gives CAWKLTNTEAFF.